One and the same sample provided the 20 T cell receptor beta chains below, sequenced in a study of CD8+CD57+ T cells in acquired aplastic anemia. CDR3 and TCR beta VDJ profiling relied on genomic DNA as the template. TCRdb re-called the reads through MiXCR, storing one row per CDR3 protein. The sample shows approximately 160,000 distinct CDR3 sequences, roughly 45% of them seen only once. Source material: sorted CD4+, CD8+, or CD8+CD57+ T cells (not recorded which) from PBMCs. The receptor source for this set is a human donor in good health.

V usage is TRBV6-1 and J usage is TRBJ2-3; 12 nucleotides align to TRBD2. CDR1 and CDR2 from the germline V gene are MNHNS and SASEGT. The CDR3 is made up of 15 amino acids. Trimming took 1 base from V and 4 from J; bases not matched to a gene: 0. The chain's CDR3 is CASSEGTSGADTQYF. The CDR3 region has the DNA TGTGCCAGCAGTGAAGGGACTAGCGGGGCAGATACGCAGTATTTT.

This clonotype was seen a handful of times. The chain carries TRBV13 and TRBJ1-6; D is undetermined. V was clipped by 5 bases and J by 7 bases, with 12 bases between them. Germline values: CDR1 PRHDT, CDR2 FYEKMQ (reference sequence). The CDR3 extends over 14 amino acids. CDR3 region: CASSLSAENSPLHF. The CDR3 DNA is TGTGCCAGCAGCCTCTCGGCGGAGAATTCACCCCTCCACTTT.

This clonotype appeared many times. The chain recombines TRBV10-3 with TRBJ1-4; tentative D call: TRBD1 (6 bases). Between the trimmed V and J ends, which lost 2 bases and 3 bases, there was a span of 10 bases. Per germline, CDR1 ENHRY and CDR2 SYGVKD. CDR3 length: 15 amino acids. CDR3: CAISEIQGANEKLFF. The CDR3 DNA sequence: TGTGCCATCAGTGAGATACAGGGCGCTAATGAAAAACTGTTTTTT.

The table lists this clonotype with many counts. The chain employs TRBV5-1 and TRBJ1-2; D possibly corresponds to TRBD1 (6 bases). Germline CDR1 is SGHRS and CDR2 is YFSETQ. The CDR3 has 17 residues. With 0 bases removed from V and 7 bases from J, the gap between germline ends came to 22 bases. As DNA, the CDR3 is TGCGCCAGCAGCTTGGCCTCTTCCGGGACACCAGGGAGTGGCTACACCTTC. This encodes CASSLASSGTPGSGYTF.

This clonotype was seen repeatedly, ten times or more. The rearrangement joins TRBV10-1 to TRBJ2-2; perhaps TRBD2 as D (7 bases). V gave up 3 bases and J gave up 0 bases, with 11 bases separating them. The CDR3 loop spans 16 amino acids. Germline CDR1 WNHNN, CDR2 SYGVQD (reference sequence). As DNA, the CDR3 is TGCGCCAGCAGTGAAGGCGGGGGCACGAACACCGGGGAGCTGTTTTTT. Amino acid sequence: CASSEGGGTNTGELFF.

This clonotype was picked up many times. The chain recombines TRBV7-1 with TRBJ1-6, with 7 bases that match TRBD1. TRBV7-1 is sorted into the ORF group, with uncertain function. With V trimmed by 2 bases and J by 7 bases, 20 bases remained unmatched. The CDR3 loop spans 20 amino acids. The DNA of the CDR3 is TGTGCCAGCAGCTCACATCTCCGGGACAGAGTACGGGGTGGAAATTCACCCCTCCACTTT. This translates into CASSSHLRDRVRGGNSPLHF.

As regards this clonotype: One base away lies a much larger clone, so this may be a sequencing read error. The chain joins TRBV12-5 to TRBJ2-5, with D perhaps matching TRBD1 (6 bases). From germline, CDR1 is LGHNT and CDR2 FRNRAP. The CDR3 spans 15 residues. V was pared by 2 bases and J by 5 bases, with 15 bases between. CDR3 amino acids: CASGLSIRGTETQYF. The CDR3, as DNA: TGTGCTAGTGGTTTGAGTATCAGGGGTACCGAGACCCAGTACTTC.

The rearrangement joins TRBV27 to TRBJ1-2; a possible D gene is TRBD1 (6 bases). The CDR3 contains 15 residues. CDR1 MNHEY and CDR2 SMNVEV come from the germline V gene (reference sequence). Trimming took off 3 bases at V and 4 bases at J, with 15 bases between the two ends. CDR3 DNA: TGTGCCAGCAGTTTCTCCGACAGGATCGGCTATGGCTACACCTTC. Translation: CASSFSDRIGYGYTF.

The rearrangement joins TRBV5-5 to TRBJ1-1, with D perhaps TRBD1 (6 bases). Between the trimmed V and J ends, which lost 2 bases and 6 bases, there was a span of 11 bases. Germline CDR1 and CDR2: SGHKS and YYEKEE (reference sequence). The CDR3 extends over 13 amino acids. This CDR3 reads CASSFQGTSEAFF. The DNA for the CDR3 is TGTGCCAGCAGCTTTCAGGGGACTTCTGAAGCTTTCTTT.

This clonotype was seen many times. The V gene is TRBV20-1, the J gene TRBJ2-3; 7 nucleotides line up with TRBD2. With V trimmed by 1 base and J by 2 bases, 6 bases remained unmatched. The V gene's germline CDR1 is DFQATT and CDR2 SNEGSKA (reference sequence). The CDR3 runs 15 residues. The CDR3 loop is CSARAPGGATDTQYF. DNA for the CDR3: TGCAGTGCTAGAGCGCCGGGGGGAGCCACAGATACGCAGTATTTT.

This clonotype was recorded many times. V and J are TRBV19 and TRBJ2-7; D is uncertain. This CDR3 is 15 amino acids long. The germline V and J ends were trimmed by 1 base and 1 base, with 11 bases remaining between them. Germline loops: CDR1 LNHDA, CDR2 SQIVND (reference sequence). CDR3 sequence (DNA): TGTGCCAGTAGTATAGCGGCAGCCCTTTCCTACGAGCAGTACTTC. Residues: CASSIAAALSYEQYF.

V and J are TRBV7-3 and TRBJ1-1; possibly TRBD1 for D (5 bases). The germline V and J ends were trimmed by 3 bases and 7 bases, with 21 bases remaining between them. The CDR3 has 16 amino acids. Germline CDR1 SGHTA, CDR2 FQGTGA. The CDR3 DNA reads TGTGCCAGCAGCTTCACAGACAGCGGACTAGACCATGAAGCTTTCTTT. This translates into CASSFTDSGLDHEAFF. Complete variable domain (other parts from reference TRBV7-3 and TRBJ1-1): GAGVSQTPSNKVTEKGKYVELRCDPISGHTALYWYRQSLGQGPEFLIYFQGTGAADDSGLPNDRFFAVRPEGSVSTLKIQRTERGDSAVYLCASSFTDSGLDHEAFFGQGTRLTVV.

The CDR3 reads CASSRGTGGRSSYEQYF. CDR3 DNA sequence: TGTGCCAGCAGCCGCGGGACAGGGGGCCGTAGCTCCTACGAGCAGTACTTC. The chain combines TRBV3-1 with TRBJ2-7, with 12 nucleotides matching TRBD1. J lost 0 bases, V lost 4 bases, and 7 bases had no gene match. Germline CDR1 is LGHDT and CDR2 is YNNKEL (reference sequence). CDR3 length: 17 amino acids.

Comments on this clonotype: The CDR3 ends on some other residue instead of the conserved phenylalanine or tryptophan, so this is likely a read error. The chain employs TRBV3-1 and TRBJ1-4, with 11 bases matching TRBD1. The CDR3 runs 16 residues. Looked up from germline, CDR1 is LGHDT and CDR2 is YNNKEL (reference sequence). V lost 1 base and J lost 7; bases outside the gene matches: 5. CDR3 nucleotide sequence: TGTGCCAGCAGCCAAGGGGACAGGGGGGCTGGTGAAAAACTGTTTTCT. Protein product: CASSQGDRGAGEKLFS.

The chain employs TRBV2 and TRBJ1-4; D might be TRBD1 (6 bases). The CDR3 length is 14 residues. V lost 3 bases to trimming and J lost 3 bases, with 8 bases between them. The germline CDR1 and CDR2 sequences are SNHLY and FYNNEI. The CDR3 sequence is CASSEDRPNEKLFF. The CDR3 nucleotides are TGTGCCAGCAGTGAGGACAGACCTAATGAAAAACTGTTTTTT.

The sample holds a few counts of this clonotype. This chain joins TRBV11-1 and TRBJ2-7; possible D gene TRBD2, 7 bases. CDR1 and CDR2 from the germline V gene are SGHAT and FQDESV (reference sequence). V was cut by 2 bases and J by 0 bases, with 17 bases left in between. The CDR3 covers 17 residues. CDR3 protein: CASSLSSGGGSSYEQYF. For the CDR3, the DNA is TGTGCCAGCAGCTTATCCTCGGGGGGCGGCTCCTCCTACGAGCAGTACTTC.

This clonotype was detected once. The rearrangement links TRBV10-1 to TRBJ2-2; 9 nucleotides agree with TRBD2. Germline lookup yields CDR1 WNHNN and CDR2 SYGVQD (reference sequence). V gave up 8 bases and J gave up 6 bases; unmatched junction bases: 4. The CDR3 is 13 amino acids. The CDR3 is CASSRTSAGELFF. In DNA form, the CDR3 reads TGCGCCAGCTCTCGGACTAGCGCCGGGGAGCTGTTTTTT.

V usage is TRBV24-1 and J usage is TRBJ2-1, with a weak D call TRBD2 (5 bases). This CDR3 spans 13 amino acids. CDR1 is KGHDR, CDR2 SFDVKD, per germline. The germline V and J ends were trimmed by 5 bases and 7 bases, with 11 bases remaining between them. The CDR3 reads CATSVERVNEQFF. The CDR3 DNA reads TGTGCCACCAGTGTTGAGAGGGTGAATGAGCAGTTCTTC.

This clonotype was recorded once. V is TRBV7-3 and J is TRBJ2-2; D gene ambiguous. Between the trimmed V and J ends, which lost 4 bases and 1 base, there was a span of 7 bases. The CDR3 contains 14 residues. Per germline, CDR1 SGHTA and CDR2 FQGTGA. The CDR3 nucleotides are TGTGCCAGCAGCTCGATCATGAACACCGGGGAGCTGTTTTTT. Translation gives CASSSIMNTGELFF.

In regard to this clonotype: This may come from a read error, since a much larger clone is one base off. A read error is likely, as this CDR3 ends without the conserved phenylalanine or tryptophan. The rearrangement uses TRBV6-4 and TRBJ2-2; unclear D gene. This CDR3 comprises 13 residues. Looked up from germline, CDR1 is MRHNA and CDR2 is SNTAGT. Trimming shortened V by 6 bases and J by 4 bases, and 9 bases separated the two germline ends. The CDR3 spells CASSKDPTGELFI. DNA of the CDR3: TGTGCCAGCAGCAAAGACCCCACCGGGGAGCTGTTTATT.